The T cell receptor beta chain described here comes from a study of a mutant IDH1 vaccine in newly diagnosed glioma. As for the study in general: Vaccination of patients was performed eight times, in weeks 1, 3, 5, 7, 11, 15, 19 and 23.

Sequenced by immunoSEQ multiplex PCR; TCRdb stores in-frame clones only, minus some. The sample lists 35,000 to 50,000 clones, approximately 84% seen once, with roughly 2.4% in the top ten. Notes on this clone: Its antigen is still unknown.

Time point reported: week 23, last vaccination. Topical imiquimod was applied with each vaccine dose, which held 300 ug of mutant IDH1 20-mer peptide. Per germline, CDR1 LGHNA and CDR2 YSLEER. The CDR3 extends over 14 amino acids. V lost 0 bases and J 4 bases, leaving 4 bases between the germline ends. This TCR derives from a woman in her late teens or twenties with glioma. Some clones in this sample may be carry-over from other donors' samples. The V call is TRBV4-3, the J call TRBJ2-6, with no clear D. Sequenced material: PBMCs, taken from a glioma patient whose treatment included an IDH1 peptide vaccine. The CDR3 nucleotides read TGCGCCAGCAGCCAAGATCAGGGGGCCAACGTCCTGACTTTC. Translated: CASSQDQGANVLTF.